One sample yielded the 21 T cell receptor beta chains listed below, sequenced in a study of blood T cell repertoires in COVID-19. TCRdb's table, derived via immunoSEQ multiplex PCR, lists solely in-frame clones and lacks some. Altogether 220,000 or so clones are present, 70% to 90% being singletons, with the ten largest covering roughly 0.95%. The sequenced material came from PBMCs or T cells enriched from blood (not recorded which). Source of these receptors: a man in his fifties or sixties who had been exposed to COVID-19.

V is TRBV20-1 and J is TRBJ2-2, with TRBD2 matching 8 bases. The CDR3 sequence is 16 residues long. CDR1 DFQATT and CDR2 SNEGSKA come from the germline V gene (reference sequence). V lost 3 bases, J lost 8 bases, and 14 bases stayed unmatched. The CDR3 DNA is TGCAGTGCTAGTATTAGCGGGACGGTCCCAGGGGGGGAGCTGTTTTTT. It codes for CSASISGTVPGGELFF.

The chain links TRBV12-3 or TRBV12-4 to TRBJ1-2, with D tentatively TRBD1 (5 bases). The CDR3 is made up of 11 amino acids. V lost 5 bases to trimming and J lost 9 bases, with 10 bases between them. The CDR3 nucleotides are TGTGCCAGCAGTCCCGGGGGGAGCTACACCTTC. Amino acid sequence: CASSPGGSYTF.

This clone was observed a few times. The gene calls are TRBV19 and TRBJ1-2, with D perhaps matching TRBD1 (5 bases). The CDR3 contains 13 residues. In germline, CDR1 is LNHDA, CDR2 SQIVND (reference sequence). V was cut by 3 bases and J by 6 bases, with 11 bases left in between. The chain's CDR3 is CASSISRVNGYTF. The CDR3 DNA reads as TGTGCCAGTAGTATTTCCAGGGTGAATGGCTACACCTTC.

The J gene is TRBJ1-4, the V gene TRBV18, with 7 bases fitting TRBD1. From germline, CDR1 is KGHSH and CDR2 LQKENI. The junction had 10 bases not matched to a gene; V was cut back by 6 bases and J by 3 bases. CDR3 size: 16 residues. CDR3 protein: CASSESIGTANEKLFF. In DNA form, the CDR3 reads TGTGCCAGCTCCGAAAGCATCGGGACAGCTAATGAAAAACTGTTTTTT.

The rearrangement joins TRBV14 to TRBJ2-1; 8 nucleotides agree with TRBD1. The J segment lost 1 base and the V segment lost 1 base, leaving 3 bases of the junction unmatched. The CDR3 consists of 16 residues. Germline CDR1 SGHDN, CDR2 FVKESK. The DNA for the CDR3 is TGTGCCAGCAGCCAAGGGACAGGGATTTCCTACAATGAGCAGTTCTTC. It codes for CASSQGTGISYNEQFF.

The chain employs TRBV6-1 and TRBJ1-2, with D perhaps matching TRBD1 (5 bases). V lost 2 bases and J 6 bases, leaving 22 bases between the germline ends. The germline V gene has CDR1 MNHNS and CDR2 SASEGT. This CDR3 comprises 17 residues. The CDR3 nucleotides are TGTGCCAGCAGTGAATATCCGGACGGCCGGGGGAGGGATGGCTACACCTTC. Residues: CASSEYPDGRGRDGYTF.

The chain carries TRBV30 and TRBJ1-4, with 8 bases aligning to TRBD1. The CDR3 extends over 16 amino acids. With V trimmed by 3 bases and J by 5 bases, 11 bases remained unmatched. Looked up from germline, CDR1 is GTSNPN and CDR2 is SVGIG (reference sequence). The chain's CDR3 is CAWSSPWTGQNEKLFF. The CDR3 DNA is TGTGCCTGGAGCTCTCCCTGGACAGGGCAGAATGAAAAACTGTTTTTT. Together with reference TRBV30 and TRBJ1-4, the CDR3 gives the full variable domain: SQTIHQWPATLVQPVGSPLSLECTVEGTSNPNLYWYRQAAGRGLQLLFYSVGIGQISSEVPQNLSASRPQDRQFILSSKKLLLSDSGFYLCAWSSPWTGQNEKLFFGSGTQLSVL.

The CDR3 spells CATSRAPGYEQYF. The CDR3 bases are TGTGCCACCAGCAGAGCGCCGGGGTACGAGCAGTACTTC. The V gene is TRBV15, the J gene TRBJ2-7, with D possibly being TRBD2 (5 bases). The length of the CDR3 is 13 residues. The V end lost 1 base, the J end lost 4 bases, and 8 bases lay between the germline ends. Germline CDR1 LNHNV, CDR2 YYDKDF (reference sequence).

DNA for the CDR3: TGTGCCAGTAGTATCGAAACAGGGGCTCAGCCCCAGCATTTT. This gives the protein CASSIETGAQPQHF. This rearrangement joins TRBV19 to TRBJ1-5, with TRBD1 identical over 7 bases. Germline V gene lookup returns CDR1 LNHDA and CDR2 SQIVND (reference sequence). The trim removed 3 bases at V and 6 bases at J, leaving 5 bases unmatched. The CDR3 has 14 amino acids.

The V call is TRBV15, the J call TRBJ2-7; D is ambiguous. CDR3 length: 16 amino acids. CDR1 is LNHNV, CDR2 YYDKDF, per germline (reference sequence). The V gene lost 3 bases and the J gene lost 0 bases, with 15 bases spanning the gap. The CDR3 region is CATSRAPAGASYEQYF. DNA of the CDR3: TGTGCCACCAGCAGGGCTCCGGCAGGCGCCTCCTACGAGCAGTACTTC.

J is TRBJ1-4 and V is TRBV5-1, with D possibly matching TRBD1 (5 bases). Trimming left V 1 base short and J 8 bases short, with 9 bases between. CDR3 length equals 13 residues. The V gene's germline CDR1 is SGHRS and CDR2 YFSETQ. CDR3 amino acids: CASSLHGAEKLFF. The CDR3, as DNA: TGCGCCAGCAGCTTGCATGGGGCGGAAAAACTGTTTTTT.

V is TRBV2 and J is TRBJ1-1; D is perhaps TRBD1 (5 bases). Germline assignment: CDR1 SNHLY and CDR2 FYNNEI. The CDR3 contains 11 residues. V lost 7 bases, J lost 11 bases, and 14 bases lay in between. The chain's CDR3 is CASTGAGTAFF. In nucleotides, the CDR3 is TGTGCCAGCACCGGGGCGGGGACGGCTTTCTTT.

V is TRBV6-1 and J is TRBJ2-2; 10 bases map to TRBD1. V lost 2 bases, J lost 6 bases, and 6 bases stayed unmatched. The CDR3 runs to 16 residues. The germline V gene encodes CDR1 MNHNS and CDR2 SASEGT. The CDR3 nucleotides read TGTGCCAGCAGTGAAAGGGGACAGGGGTTTCCCGGGGAGCTGTTTTTT. This codes for CASSERGQGFPGELFF.

This chain links TRBV9 with TRBJ2-1; TRBD2 matches 8 bases. V was clipped by 2 bases and J by 11 bases; unmatched bases: 6. The CDR3 runs 13 residues. Germline V lookup: CDR1 SGDLS, CDR2 YYNGEE. The CDR3 coding sequence is TGTGCCAGCAGCGTTGGGACTAGTAACAAGCAGTTCTTC. Amino acid sequence: CASSVGTSNKQFF.

This clone appeared a single time. The J gene is TRBJ2-7, the V gene TRBV4-2; 9 bases map to TRBD1. V lost 4 bases to trimming and J lost 6 bases; unmatched junction nucleotides: 7. This CDR3 is 14 amino acids long. Germline lookup yields CDR1 LGHNA and CDR2 YNFKEQ. The CDR3 sequence: CASSPGQGRGEQYF. The CDR3 DNA reads as TGTGCCAGCAGCCCGGGACAGGGCAGGGGCGAGCAGTACTTC.

This chain uses TRBV7-3 with TRBJ2-3; TRBD1 matches 9 bases. Per germline, CDR1 SGHTA and CDR2 FQGTGA. The CDR3 spans 17 residues. The V gene end was trimmed by 4 bases and the J gene end by 7 bases; junction bases not matched to a gene: 15. The CDR3: CASSSPLSGTGLNTQYF. The DNA for the CDR3 is TGTGCCAGCAGCTCCCCCCTTTCCGGGACAGGGTTAAATACGCAGTATTTT.

The genes are TRBV5-5 and TRBJ2-7, with D perhaps TRBD2 (6 bases). CDR3 length equals 15 residues. Between the trimmed V and J ends, which lost 4 bases and 0 bases, there was a span of 14 bases. Germline values: CDR1 SGHKS, CDR2 YYEKEE (reference sequence). The DNA of the CDR3 is TGTGCCAGCAGCGGGGGACCGACTAGCTCCTACGAGCAGTACTTC. Amino acid sequence: CASSGGPTSSYEQYF.

This clone was recorded once. The J gene is TRBJ1-1, the V gene TRBV5-6; 8 bases map to TRBD1. Germline trimming cut 4 bases from V and 3 bases from J; bases unmatched to any gene: 2. The CDR3 is made up of 13 amino acids. The germline V gene encodes CDR1 SGHDT and CDR2 YYEEEE. CDR3 region: CASSRTGYTEAFF. Here the CDR3 DNA reads TGTGCCAGCAGCCGGACAGGGTACACTGAAGCTTTCTTT. The whole variable domain, filled in from reference TRBV5-6 and TRBJ1-1, reads DAGVTQSPTHLIKTRGQQVTLRCSPKSGHDTVSWYQQALGQGPQFIFQYYEEEERQRGNFPDRFSGHQFPNYSSELNVNALLLGDSALYLCASSRTGYTEAFFGQGTRLTVV.

The V call is TRBV18, the J call TRBJ2-3, with a weak D call TRBD2 (6 bases). Germline values: CDR1 KGHSH, CDR2 LQKENI. The CDR3 totals 16 residues. V lost 6 bases and J lost 2, with 18 bases in between. CDR3 protein: CASSKGRGGTTDTQYF. The CDR3 DNA is TGTGCCAGCTCGAAGGGGCGGGGTGGAACCACAGATACGCAGTATTTT.

CDR3: CASSSQQGSLGPQHF. CDR3 DNA: TGTGCCAGCAGCAGTCAGCAGGGATCCTTGGGGCCCCAGCATTTT. V and J are TRBV7-2 and TRBJ1-5; TRBD1 is a possible D gene (5 bases). The CDR3 extends over 15 amino acids. The V and J ends lost 5 bases and 9 bases respectively, with 20 bases between them. From germline, CDR1 is SGHTA and CDR2 FQGNSA.

This clone occurred a few times. The chain has TRBV3-1 (or the pseudogene TRBV3-2) and TRBJ1-6; 8 nucleotides agree with TRBD1. V shed 2 bases, J shed 9 bases, and the junction held 9 bases outside the gene matches. CDR1 is LGHDT, CDR2 YNNKEL, per germline (reference sequence). The CDR3 has 16 residues. CDR3 protein: CASSQRRTGSFSPLHF. CDR3 coding DNA: TGTGCCAGCAGCCAAAGGCGGACAGGGTCGTTTTCACCCCTCCACTTT.